These T cell receptor beta chains were read from a single sample in a study of a mutant IDH1 vaccine in newly diagnosed glioma. TCRdb's copy holds only in-frame clones and misses some; the assay was immunoSEQ multiplex PCR. The data show tens of thousands of clones, approximately 89% seen once. These receptors have no known antigen. Here the sequenced sample was PBMCs, taken from a glioma patient whose treatment included an IDH1 peptide vaccine. These receptors all come from a man aged 40-55 years with glioma. Each CDR3 is given with its conserved first and last residue. The D gene is left open where the match is weak.

>NA|TRBJ1-2|TRBV28
CASAGGVDGYTF
>NA|TRBJ2-2|TRBV6-4
CASSRGTNTGELFF
>TRBD1|TRBJ1-3|TRBV11-2
CASSLGTTGTGVGNTIYF
>NA|TRBJ2-5|TRBV2
CASSEGVIWGGPSETQYF
>TRBD2|TRBJ2-1|TRBV18
CASSPGGYEQFF
>NA|TRBJ2-2|TRBV18
CASSPRAQGNTGELFF
>NA|TRBJ2-3|TRBV6-5
CASSSRLSTDTQYF
>NA|TRBJ2-2|TRBV9
CASSVNRAATGELFF
>NA|TRBJ1-1|TRBV7-2
CASNRPGDGAEAFF
>NA|TRBJ2-1|TRBV7-8
CASSLGRNNEQFF
>TRBD1|TRBJ1-2|TRBV7-2
CASSPVTGEGYGYTF
>TRBD1|TRBJ2-3|TRBV2
CASTNHRGRTDTQYF
>NA|TRBJ1-2|TRBV7-2
CASSLEGARGYTF
>NA|TRBJ1-2|TRBV6-5
CASSYSVHRQGYTF
>TRBD1|TRBJ1-1|TRBV5-1
CASSLVQGLNTEAFF
>TRBD2|TRBJ2-5|TRBV5-5
CASSPGLAGVETQYF
>NA|TRBJ1-5|TRBV19
CASSIGQGPYSNQPQHF
>NA|TRBJ2-5|TRBV7-2
CASSYTRQETQYF
>NA|TRBJ2-5|TRBV5-4
CASSYLDYQETQYF
>NA|TRBJ2-1|TRBV15
CATSPWGGRGPSGKNNEQFF
>NA|TRBJ1-5|TRBV5-5
CASSGQNQPQHF
>NA|TRBJ1-1|TRBV5-1
CASSFDPSVSLLNTEAFF
>TRBD1|TRBJ1-5|TRBV28
CASRIPGTGVHQPQHF
>NA|TRBJ2-7|TRBV7-9
CASSPRGFPAEQYF
>NA|TRBJ2-5|TRBV7-3
CASSSGRGETQYF
>NA|TRBJ1-1|TRBV6-5
CASTPQGHTEAFF
>NA|TRBJ2-7|TRBV7-2
CASSPGAIPIYEQYF
>TRBD1|TRBJ1-2|TRBV25-1
CASSEWAGGHYGYTF
>TRBD2|TRBJ2-1|TRBV4-3
CASSHPGLGNEQFF
>NA|TRBJ2-1|TRBV7-2
CASSPQVGGPPHEQFF
>NA|TRBJ2-2|TRBV19
CASGWGAGELFF
>NA|TRBJ1-3|TRBV28
CASSLWGKNTIYF
>NA|TRBJ1-1|TRBV2
CASSTGDRPNTEAFF
>TRBD1|TRBJ1-2|TRBV4-1
CASSQDQGARYGYTF
>NA|TRBJ1-4|TRBV5-1
CASSPTGIGNEKLFF
>TRBD1|TRBJ2-1|TRBV5-1
CASSLSPGQGIGNEQFF
>TRBD2|TRBJ2-1|TRBV7-9
CASSLGLAGSLGHEQFF
>NA|TRBJ2-1|TRBV29-1
CSVDKPGSHYNEQFF
>TRBD1|TRBJ1-1|TRBV28
CASGDRGNTEAFF
>NA|TRBJ2-1|TRBV21-1
CASSPPFMDRASSYNEQFF
>NA|TRBJ2-1|TRBV5-4
CASSLGSPSSYNEQFF
>TRBD1|TRBJ1-1|TRBV4-3
CASSQWMTGTGSRNTEAFF
>NA|TRBJ1-2|TRBV18
CASSPSTGRGNYGYTF
>NA|TRBJ1-1|TRBV10-3
CAIRATELKNTEAFF
>TRBD1|TRBJ1-1|TRBV27
CASSHIRTGPEAEAFF
>NA|TRBJ1-1|TRBV15
CATSSRGEVTEAFF
>NA|TRBJ1-1|TRBV29-1
CSSLNGVSTEAFF
>NA|TRBJ2-1|TRBV19
CASRRFELYNEQFF
>TRBD2|TRBJ2-2|TRBV19
CASTSPGGLAGRNTGELFF
>TRBD2|TRBJ2-6|TRBV28
CASSPPLAGVAGANVLTF
>TRBD1|TRBJ1-3|TRBV12-5
CASGCINRGDGNTIYF
>NA|TRBJ1-2|TRBV28
CASSYGQTYGYTF
>TRBD2|NA|TRBV30
CAWSVRSETSGNPSYEQYF
>TRBD1|TRBJ1-1|TRBV28
CASSSRQGEAFF
>NA|TRBJ2-1|TRBV19
CASSTPGRDSYNEQFF
>TRBD2|TRBJ2-2|TRBV5-1
CASSLGLAGVTGELFF
>NA|TRBJ2-7|TRBV5-1
CASSFDGTYEQYF